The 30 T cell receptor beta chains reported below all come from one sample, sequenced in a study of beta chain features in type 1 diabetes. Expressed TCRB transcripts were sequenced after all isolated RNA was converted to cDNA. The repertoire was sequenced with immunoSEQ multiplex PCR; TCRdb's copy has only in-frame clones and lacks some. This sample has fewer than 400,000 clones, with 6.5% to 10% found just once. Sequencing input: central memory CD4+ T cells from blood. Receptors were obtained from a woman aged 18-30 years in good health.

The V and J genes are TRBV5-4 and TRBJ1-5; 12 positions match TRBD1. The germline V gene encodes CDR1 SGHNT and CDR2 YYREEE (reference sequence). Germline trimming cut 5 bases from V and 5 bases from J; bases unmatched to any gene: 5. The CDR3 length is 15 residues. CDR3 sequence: CASRPGTGGDQPQHF. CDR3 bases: TGTGCCAGCAGGCCCGGGACAGGGGGCGATCAGCCCCAGCATTTT.

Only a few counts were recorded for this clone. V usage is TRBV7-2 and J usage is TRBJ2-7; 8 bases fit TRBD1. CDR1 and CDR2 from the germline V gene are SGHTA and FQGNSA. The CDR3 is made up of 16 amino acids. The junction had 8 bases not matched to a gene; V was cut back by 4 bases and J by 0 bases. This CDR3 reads CASSSRQGLSSYEQYF. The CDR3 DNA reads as TGTGCCAGCAGCTCGCGACAGGGGTTGAGCTCCTACGAGCAGTACTTC.

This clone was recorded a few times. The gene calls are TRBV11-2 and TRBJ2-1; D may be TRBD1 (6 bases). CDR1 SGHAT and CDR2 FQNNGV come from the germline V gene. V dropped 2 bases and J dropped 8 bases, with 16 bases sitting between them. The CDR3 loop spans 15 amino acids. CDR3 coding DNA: TGTGCCAGCAGCTTACGACCCTACAGGGACGATGAGCAGTTCTTC. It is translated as CASSLRPYRDDEQFF.

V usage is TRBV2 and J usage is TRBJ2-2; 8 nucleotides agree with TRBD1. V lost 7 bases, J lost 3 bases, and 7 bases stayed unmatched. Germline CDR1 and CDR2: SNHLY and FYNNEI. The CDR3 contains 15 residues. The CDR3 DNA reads TGTGCCAGCACCCCGACAGGGGCGCACACCGGGGAGCTGTTTTTT. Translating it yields CASTPTGAHTGELFF.

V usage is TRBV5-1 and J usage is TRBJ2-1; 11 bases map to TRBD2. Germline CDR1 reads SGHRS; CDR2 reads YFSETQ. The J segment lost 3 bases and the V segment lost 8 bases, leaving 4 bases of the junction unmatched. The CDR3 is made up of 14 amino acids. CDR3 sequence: CASGTSGSYNEQFF. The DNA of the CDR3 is TGCGCCAGTGGAACTAGCGGGAGCTACAATGAGCAGTTCTTC.

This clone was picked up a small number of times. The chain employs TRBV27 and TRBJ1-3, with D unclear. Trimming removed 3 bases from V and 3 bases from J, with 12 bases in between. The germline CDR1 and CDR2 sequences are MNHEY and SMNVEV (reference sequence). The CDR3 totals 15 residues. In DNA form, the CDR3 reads TGTGCCAGCAGTTTTCGGGCGACGGGTGGAAACACCATATATTTT. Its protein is CASSFRATGGNTIYF.

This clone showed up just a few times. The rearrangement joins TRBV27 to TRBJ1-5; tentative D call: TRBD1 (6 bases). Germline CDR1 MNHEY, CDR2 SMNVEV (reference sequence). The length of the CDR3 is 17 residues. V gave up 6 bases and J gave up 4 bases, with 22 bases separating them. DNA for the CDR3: TGTGCCAGCAGGGCCCACGGTAGGGGGGTGAGTAATCAGCCCCAGCATTTT. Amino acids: CASRAHGRGVSNQPQHF.

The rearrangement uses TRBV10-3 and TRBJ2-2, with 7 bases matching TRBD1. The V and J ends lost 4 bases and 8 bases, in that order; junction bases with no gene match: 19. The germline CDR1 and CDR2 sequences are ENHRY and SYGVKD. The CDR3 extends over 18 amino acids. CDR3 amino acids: CAISGGKTGFKPPGELFF. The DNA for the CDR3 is TGTGCCATCAGTGGGGGAAAGACAGGGTTTAAACCCCCGGGGGAGCTGTTTTTT.

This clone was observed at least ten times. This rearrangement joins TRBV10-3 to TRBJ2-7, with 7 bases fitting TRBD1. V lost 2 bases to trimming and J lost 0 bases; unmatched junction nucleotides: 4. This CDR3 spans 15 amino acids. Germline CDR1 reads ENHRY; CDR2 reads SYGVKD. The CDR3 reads CAISEKTGPSYEQYF. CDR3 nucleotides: TGTGCCATCAGTGAGAAGACAGGGCCCTCCTACGAGCAGTACTTC.

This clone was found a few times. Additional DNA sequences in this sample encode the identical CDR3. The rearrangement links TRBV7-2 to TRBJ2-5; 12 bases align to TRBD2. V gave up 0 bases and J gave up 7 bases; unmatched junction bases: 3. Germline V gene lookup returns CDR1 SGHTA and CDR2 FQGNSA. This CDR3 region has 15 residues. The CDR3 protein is CASSLALAGGVTQYF. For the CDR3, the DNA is TGTGCCAGCAGCTTAGCTCTAGCGGGAGGGGTGACCCAGTACTTC. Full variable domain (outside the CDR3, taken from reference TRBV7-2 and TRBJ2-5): GAGVSQSPSNKVTEKGKDVELRCDPISGHTALYWYRQSLGQGLEFLIYFQGNSAPDKSGLPSDRFSAERTGGSVSTLTIQRTQQEDSAVYLCASSLALAGGVTQYFGPGTRLLVL.

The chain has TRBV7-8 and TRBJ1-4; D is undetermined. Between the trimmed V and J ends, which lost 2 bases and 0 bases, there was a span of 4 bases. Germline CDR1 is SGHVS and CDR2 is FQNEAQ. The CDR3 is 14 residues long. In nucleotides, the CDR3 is TGTGCCAGCAGCTTAACAGCAACTAATGAAAAACTGTTTTTT. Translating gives CASSLTATNEKLFF.

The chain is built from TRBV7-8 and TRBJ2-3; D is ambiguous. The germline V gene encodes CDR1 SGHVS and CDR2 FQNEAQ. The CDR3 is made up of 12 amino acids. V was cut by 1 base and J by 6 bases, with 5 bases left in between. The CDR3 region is CASSLVEDTQYF. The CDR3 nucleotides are TGTGCCAGCAGCTTAGTGGAGGATACGCAGTATTTT. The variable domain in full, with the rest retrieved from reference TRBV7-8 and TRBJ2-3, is GAGVSQSPRYKVAKRGQDVALRCDPISGHVSLFWYQQALGQGPEFLTYFQNEAQLDKSGLPSDRFFAERPEGSVSTLKIQRTQQEDSAVYLCASSLVEDTQYFGPGTRLTVL.

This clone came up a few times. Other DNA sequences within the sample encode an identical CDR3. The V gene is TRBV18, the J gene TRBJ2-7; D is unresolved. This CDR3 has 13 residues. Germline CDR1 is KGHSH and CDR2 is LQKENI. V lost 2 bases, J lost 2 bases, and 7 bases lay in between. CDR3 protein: CASSPAGPYEQYF. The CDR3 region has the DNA TGTGCCAGCTCACCAGCAGGCCCCTACGAGCAGTACTTC.

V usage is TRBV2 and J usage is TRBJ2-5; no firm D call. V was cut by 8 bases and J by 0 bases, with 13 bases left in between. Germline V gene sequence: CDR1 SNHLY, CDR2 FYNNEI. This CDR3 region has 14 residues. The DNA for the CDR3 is TGTGCCAGCGCTGGATCCCAGTACCAAGAGACCCAGTACTTC. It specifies CASAGSQYQETQYF.

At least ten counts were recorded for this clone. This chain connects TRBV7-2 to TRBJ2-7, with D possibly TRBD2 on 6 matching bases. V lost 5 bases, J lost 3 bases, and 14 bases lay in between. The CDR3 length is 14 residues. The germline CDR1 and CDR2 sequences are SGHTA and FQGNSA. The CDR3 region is CASSATTSNYEQYF. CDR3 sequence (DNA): TGTGCCAGCAGCGCAACGACTAGTAACTACGAGCAGTACTTC. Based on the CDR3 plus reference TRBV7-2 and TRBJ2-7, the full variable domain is GAGVSQSPSNKVTEKGKDVELRCDPISGHTALYWYRQSLGQGLEFLIYFQGNSAPDKSGLPSDRFSAERTGGSVSTLTIQRTQQEDSAVYLCASSATTSNYEQYFGPGTRLTVT.

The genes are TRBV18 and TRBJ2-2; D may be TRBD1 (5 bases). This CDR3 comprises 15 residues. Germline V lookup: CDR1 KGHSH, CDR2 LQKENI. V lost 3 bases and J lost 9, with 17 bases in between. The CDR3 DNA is TGTGCCAGCTCACCCCAGGACACGGGCCACCGGGAGCTGTTTTTT. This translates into CASSPQDTGHRELFF.

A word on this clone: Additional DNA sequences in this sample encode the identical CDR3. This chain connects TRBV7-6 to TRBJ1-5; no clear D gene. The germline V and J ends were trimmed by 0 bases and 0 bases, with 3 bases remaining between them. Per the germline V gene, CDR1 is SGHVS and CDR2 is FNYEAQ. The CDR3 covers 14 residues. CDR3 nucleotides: TGTGCCAGCAGCTTAGCGGATAGCAATCAGCCCCAGCATTTT. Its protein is CASSLADSNQPQHF.

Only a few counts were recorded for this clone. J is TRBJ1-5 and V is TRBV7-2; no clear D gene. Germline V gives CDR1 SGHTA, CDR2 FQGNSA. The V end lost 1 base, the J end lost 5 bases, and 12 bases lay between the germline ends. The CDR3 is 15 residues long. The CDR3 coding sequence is TGTGCCAGCAGCTTAGGCGACTGGATTCATCAGCCCCAGCATTTT. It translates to CASSLGDWIHQPQHF.

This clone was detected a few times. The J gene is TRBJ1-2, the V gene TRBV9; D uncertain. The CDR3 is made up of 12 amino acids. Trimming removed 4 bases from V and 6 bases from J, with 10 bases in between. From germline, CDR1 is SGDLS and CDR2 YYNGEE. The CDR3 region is CASSQAKDGYTF. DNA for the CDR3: TGTGCCAGCAGCCAGGCTAAAGATGGCTACACCTTC.

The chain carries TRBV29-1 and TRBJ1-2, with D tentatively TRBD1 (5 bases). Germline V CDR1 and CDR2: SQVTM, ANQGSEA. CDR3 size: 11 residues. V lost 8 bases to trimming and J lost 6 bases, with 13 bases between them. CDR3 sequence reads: CSTKGTDGYTF. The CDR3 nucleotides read TGCAGCACCAAAGGGACGGATGGCTACACCTTC.

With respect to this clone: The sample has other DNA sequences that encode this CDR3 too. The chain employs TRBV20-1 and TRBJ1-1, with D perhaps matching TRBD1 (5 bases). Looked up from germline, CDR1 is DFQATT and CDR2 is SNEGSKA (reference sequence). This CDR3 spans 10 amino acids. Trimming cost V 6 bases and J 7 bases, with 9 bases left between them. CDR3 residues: CSAPDIEAFF. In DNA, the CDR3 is TGCAGTGCCCCGGACATTGAAGCTTTCTTT.

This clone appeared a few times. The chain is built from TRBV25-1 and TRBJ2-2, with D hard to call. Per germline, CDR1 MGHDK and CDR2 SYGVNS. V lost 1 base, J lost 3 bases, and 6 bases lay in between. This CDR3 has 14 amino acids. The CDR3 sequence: CASSEFLDTGELFF. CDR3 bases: TGTGCCAGCAGTGAATTTTTAGACACCGGGGAGCTGTTTTTT. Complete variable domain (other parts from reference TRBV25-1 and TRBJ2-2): EADIYQTPRYLVIGTGKKITLECSQTMGHDKMYWYQQDPGMELHLIHYSYGVNSTEKGDLSSESTVSRIRTEHFPLTLESARPSHTSQYLCASSEFLDTGELFFGEGSRLTVL.

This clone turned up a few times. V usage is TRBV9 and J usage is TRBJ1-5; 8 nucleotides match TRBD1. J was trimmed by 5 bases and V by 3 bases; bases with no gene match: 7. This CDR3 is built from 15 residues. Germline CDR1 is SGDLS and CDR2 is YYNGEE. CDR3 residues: CASSGGTGKDQPQHF. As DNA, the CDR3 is TGTGCCAGCAGCGGAGGGACAGGCAAGGATCAGCCCCAGCATTTT.

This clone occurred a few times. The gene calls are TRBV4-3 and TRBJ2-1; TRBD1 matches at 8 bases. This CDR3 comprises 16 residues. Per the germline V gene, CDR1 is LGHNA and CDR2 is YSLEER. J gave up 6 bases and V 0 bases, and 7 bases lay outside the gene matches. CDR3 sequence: CASSQDGTGKFNEQFF. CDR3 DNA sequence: TGCGCCAGCAGCCAAGACGGGACAGGAAAATTCAATGAGCAGTTCTTC.

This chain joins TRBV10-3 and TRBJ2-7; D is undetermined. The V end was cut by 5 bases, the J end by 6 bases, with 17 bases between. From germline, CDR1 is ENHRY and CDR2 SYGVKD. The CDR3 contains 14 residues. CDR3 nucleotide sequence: TGTGCCATCAGTCCCCAGAGAGAGACGGGCGAGCAGTACTTC. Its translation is CAISPQRETGEQYF.

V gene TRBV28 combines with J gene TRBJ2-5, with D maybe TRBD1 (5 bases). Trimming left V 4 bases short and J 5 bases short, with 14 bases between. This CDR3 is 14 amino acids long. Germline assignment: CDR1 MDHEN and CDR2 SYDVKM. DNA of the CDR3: TGTGCCAGCAGTTCGACAGTAACCCGGGAGACCCAGTACTTC. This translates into CASSSTVTRETQYF.

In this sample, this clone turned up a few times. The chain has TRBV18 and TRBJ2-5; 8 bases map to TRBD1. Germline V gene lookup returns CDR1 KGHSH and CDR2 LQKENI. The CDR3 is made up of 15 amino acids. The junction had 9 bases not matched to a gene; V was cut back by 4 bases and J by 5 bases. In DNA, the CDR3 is TGTGCCAGCTCACAAGGACAGGGCCCAGGGGAGACCCAGTACTTC. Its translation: CASSQGQGPGETQYF. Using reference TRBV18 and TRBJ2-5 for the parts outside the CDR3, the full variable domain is NAGVMQNPRHLVRRRGQEARLRCSPMKGHSHVYWYRQLPEEGLKFMVYLQKENIIDESGMPKERFSAEFPKEGPSILRIQQVVRGDSAAYFCASSQGQGPGETQYFGPGTRLLVL.

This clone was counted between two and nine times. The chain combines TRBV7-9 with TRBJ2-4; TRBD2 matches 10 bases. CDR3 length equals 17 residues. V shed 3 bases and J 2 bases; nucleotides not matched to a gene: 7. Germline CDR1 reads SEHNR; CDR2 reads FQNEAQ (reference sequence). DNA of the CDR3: TGTGCCAGCAGCTTCCCGTTAGCGGGAGGAACCAAAAACATTCAGTACTTC. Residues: CASSFPLAGGTKNIQYF.

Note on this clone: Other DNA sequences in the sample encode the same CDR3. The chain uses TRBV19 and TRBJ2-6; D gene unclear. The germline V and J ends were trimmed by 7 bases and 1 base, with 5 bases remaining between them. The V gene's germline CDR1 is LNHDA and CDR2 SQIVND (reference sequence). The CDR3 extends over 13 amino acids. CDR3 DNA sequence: TGTGCCAGTACCCTATCTGGGGCCAACGTCCTGACTTTC. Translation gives CASTLSGANVLTF. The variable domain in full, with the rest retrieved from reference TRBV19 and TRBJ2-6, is DGGITQSPKYLFRKEGQNVTLSCEQNLNHDAMYWYRQDPGQGLRLIYYSQIVNDFQKGDIAEGYSVSREKKESFPLTVTSAQKNPTAFYLCASTLSGANVLTFGAGSRLTVL.

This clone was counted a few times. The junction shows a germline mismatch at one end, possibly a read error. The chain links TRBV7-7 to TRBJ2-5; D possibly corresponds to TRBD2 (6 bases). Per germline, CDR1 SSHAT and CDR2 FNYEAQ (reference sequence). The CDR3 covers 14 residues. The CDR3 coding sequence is TGTGCTAGCAGCTCGGCCGGGACTGGGGAGACCCAGTACTTC. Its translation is CASSSAGTGETQYF.